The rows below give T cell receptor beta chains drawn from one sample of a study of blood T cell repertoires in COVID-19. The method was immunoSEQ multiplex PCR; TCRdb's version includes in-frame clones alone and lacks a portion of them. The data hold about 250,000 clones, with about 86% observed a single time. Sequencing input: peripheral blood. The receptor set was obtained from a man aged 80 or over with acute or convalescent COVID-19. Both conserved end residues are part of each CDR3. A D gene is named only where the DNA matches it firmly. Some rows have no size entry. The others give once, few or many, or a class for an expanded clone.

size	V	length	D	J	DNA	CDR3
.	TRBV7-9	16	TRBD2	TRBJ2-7	TGTGCCAGCAGCTTAGGTCTGATGGGGGGGACCAACGAGCAGTACTTC	CASSLGLMGGTNEQYF
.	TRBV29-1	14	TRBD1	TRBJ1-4	TGCAGCGCCCTAGCAGGGGGCGCGGGCGAAAAACTGTTTTTT	CSALAGGAGEKLFF
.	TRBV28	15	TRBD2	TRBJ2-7	TGTGCCAGCAGTTCGGGGACTAGCGGCACCTACGAGCAGTACTTC	CASSSGTSGTYEQYF
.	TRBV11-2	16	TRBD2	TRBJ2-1	TGTGCCAGCAGCCGACCGGGGGGAGGACCTTCGAATGAGCAGTTCTTC	CASSRPGGGPSNEQFF
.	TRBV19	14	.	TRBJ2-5	TGTGCCAGTAGTAAGGGACTCCCCGTGGAGACCCAGTACTTC	CASSKGLPVETQYF
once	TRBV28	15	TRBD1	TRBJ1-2	TGTGCCAGCAGCACGCGAGACAGGGGAAGCTATGGCTACACCTTC	CASSTRDRGSYGYTF
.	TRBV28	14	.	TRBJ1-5	TGTGCCAGCACCGGACTCCCGGGTAATCAGCCCCAGCATTTT	CASTGLPGNQPQHF
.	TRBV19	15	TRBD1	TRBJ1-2	TGTGCCAGTAGTAAACCAAATGACAGGGGATATGGCTACACCTTC	CASSKPNDRGYGYTF
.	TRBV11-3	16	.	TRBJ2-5	TGTGCCAGCAGCTTAGGGCAGGGGCTGGGCCAAGAGACCCAGTACTTC	CASSLGQGLGQETQYF
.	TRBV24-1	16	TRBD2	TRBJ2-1	TGTGCCACCAGTGACCCCGGGACTAGCGGACCAAATGAGCAGTTCTTC	CATSDPGTSGPNEQFF
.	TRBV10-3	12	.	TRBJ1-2	TGTGCCATCACGGGAGATAACTATGGCTACACCTTC	CAITGDNYGYTF
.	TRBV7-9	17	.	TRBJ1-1	TGTGCCAGCAGCTTAGAAGTACGGAGGGGAGCCAACACTGAAGCTTTCTTT	CASSLEVRRGANTEAFF
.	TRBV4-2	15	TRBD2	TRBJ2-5	TGTGCCAGCAGCCAAGGGTCTAGCGGGCAAGAGACCCAGTACTTC	CASSQGSSGQETQYF
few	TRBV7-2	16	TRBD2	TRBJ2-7	TGTGCCAGCAGCGCGGGGGGCGGGAGTAATCCCTACGAGCAGTACTTC	CASSAGGGSNPYEQYF
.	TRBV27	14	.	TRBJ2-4	TGTGCCAGCAGTTTTATTGGGAGAGATAACATTCAGTACTTC	CASSFIGRDNIQYF
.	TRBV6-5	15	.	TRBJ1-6	TGTGCCAGCAGTCCTGATTGGGGGGGCCGTTCACCCCTCCACTTT	CASSPDWGGRSPLHF
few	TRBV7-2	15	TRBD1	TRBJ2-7	TGTGCCAGCAGCTTACGGGGACAGGCCAACTACGAGCAGTACTTC	CASSLRGQANYEQYF
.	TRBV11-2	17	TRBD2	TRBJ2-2	TGTGCCAGCAGCAGGACTAGCGGGATCGCGAACACCGGGGAGCTGTTTTTT	CASSRTSGIANTGELFF
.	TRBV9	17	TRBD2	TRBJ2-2	TGTGCCAGCAGCGTAGGGCCGGGGGGGGCGAACACCGGGGAGCTGTTTTTT	CASSVGPGGANTGELFF
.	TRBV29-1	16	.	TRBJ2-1	TGCAGCGTTGAGTTAAGGCAGACTAGATCTCACAATGAGCAGTTCTTC	CSVELRQTRSHNEQFF
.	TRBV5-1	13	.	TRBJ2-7	TGCGCCAGCTGTCCAGCACGGGGCTACGAGCAGTACTTC	CASCPARGYEQYF
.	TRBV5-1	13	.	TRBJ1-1	TGCGCCAGCAGCTTTCGGTCTAACACTGAAGCTTTCTTT	CASSFRSNTEAFF
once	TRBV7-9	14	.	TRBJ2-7	TGTGCCAGCAGCTTTTTCGACAGTTCCTACGAGCAGTACTTC	CASSFFDSSYEQYF
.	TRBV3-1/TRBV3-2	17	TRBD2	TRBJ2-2	TGTGCCAGCAGTCAGGGACTAGCGGTACCGGGGACCGGGGAGCTGTTTTTT	CASSQGLAVPGTGELFF
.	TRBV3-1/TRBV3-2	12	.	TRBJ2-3	TGTGCCAGCAGCCGAGGGACAGATACGCAGTATTTT	CASSRGTDTQYF
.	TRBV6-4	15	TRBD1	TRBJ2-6	TGTGCCAGCAGTAAACAGGGGTCTGGGGCCAACGTCCTGACTTTC	CASSKQGSGANVLTF
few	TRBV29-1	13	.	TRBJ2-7	TGCAGCGTGGGCGCCCAGGCAGGGTACGAGCAGTACTTC	CSVGAQAGYEQYF
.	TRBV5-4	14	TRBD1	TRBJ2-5	TGTGCCAGCAGCTTGAAGACAGGGGAGGAGACCCAGTACTTC	CASSLKTGEETQYF
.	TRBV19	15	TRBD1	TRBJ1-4	TGTGCCAGTAGTACGCGGACAGGGGGCTTCGAAAAACTGTTTTTT	CASSTRTGGFEKLFF
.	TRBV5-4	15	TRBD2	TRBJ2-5	TGTGCCAGCAGTCTAGCGGGTGTCTACCAAGAGACCCAGTACTTC	CASSLAGVYQETQYF
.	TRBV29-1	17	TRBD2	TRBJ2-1	TGCAGCGTTGAAGATGAACTAGCGGGAGCGTTTAAGAATGAGCAGTTCTTC	CSVEDELAGAFKNEQFF